The entry below describes one T cell receptor beta chain. Its antigen is unidentified. Germline CDR1 is SGHNT and CDR2 is YYREEE (reference sequence). There are 16 residues in the CDR3. The junction had 4 bases not matched to a gene; V was cut back by 0 bases and J by 5 bases. The sample originates from a study of shared clonotypes between healthy human individuals. Overall study results and limits: The genetic and exposure-history diversity represented was limited by few donors.

Replicate PCRs for unsorted PBMC used roughly 300 ng DNA (around 30,000 T cell genomes). Here immunoSEQ multiplex PCR was the method, and the copy in TCRdb shows in-frame clones only, minus some. Of about 510,000 clones listed, 79% were seen once; the top ten hold around 13%. There were no recent acute infections or vaccinations among the donors, who were healthy HIV-negative adults. In unsorted samples, genomic DNA was obtained using about 90 million PBMCs. The chain employs TRBV5-4 and TRBJ2-3, with 12 positions matching TRBD2. Sequencing used PBMCs. This receptor was obtained from a middle-aged woman in good health. Some clones in this sample may be carry-over from other donors' samples. CDR3 sequence reads: CASSLAGLAGRDTQYF. DNA of the CDR3: TGTGCCAGCAGCTTGGCCGGACTAGCGGGAAGAGATACGCAGTATTTT.